These 12 T cell receptor beta chains were sequenced from one sample in a study of CD8 T cells in ankylosing spondylitis. TCRdb reprocessed the 5' RACE reads with MiXCR, giving one entry per CDR3 protein. The sample has a few hundred thousand distinct CDR3 sequences, roughly 18% seen once. The source material was blood, either unsorted or a sorted T cell fraction (not recorded which). The receptors originated from a male donor with ankylosing spondylitis or in good health (not recorded which).

The chain employs TRBV6-5 and TRBJ2-3; a possible D gene is TRBD1 (5 bases). Trimming shortened V by 4 bases and J by 3 bases, and 17 bases separated the two germline ends. Per germline, CDR1 MNHEY and CDR2 SVGAGI. CDR3 length: 16 residues. As DNA, the CDR3 is TGTGCCAGCAGTTCACGGGCCCAGGGTGGGACAGATACGCAGTATTTT. It encodes CASSSRAQGGTDTQYF.

This clonotype has just a few counts. V is TRBV3-1 and J is TRBJ2-3, with 12 bases identical to TRBD2. Trimming took 4 bases from V and 2 from J; bases not matched to a gene: 4. From germline, CDR1 is LGHDT and CDR2 YNNKEL (reference sequence). This CDR3 comprises 16 residues. The CDR3 reads CASSPGTSGHTDTQYF. Written as DNA, the CDR3 is TGTGCCAGCAGCCCCGGGACTAGCGGGCACACAGATACGCAGTATTTT.

The gene calls are TRBV5-1 and TRBJ2-7, with TRBD1 identical over 11 bases. J lost 6 bases, V lost 4 bases, and 9 bases had no gene match. Germline V gene lookup returns CDR1 SGHRS and CDR2 YFSETQ. This CDR3 has 15 residues. CDR3 amino acids: CASSAQGQGASEQYF. The CDR3 DNA reads TGCGCCAGCAGCGCCCAAGGACAGGGGGCGAGCGAGCAGTACTTC.

V and J are TRBV5-1 and TRBJ2-1; no definite D call. Germline V lookup: CDR1 SGHRS, CDR2 YFSETQ. The CDR3 is 12 amino acids. Trimming left V 4 bases short and J 5 bases short, with 7 bases between. CDR3 sequence (DNA): TGCGCCAGCAGCCCGGTGGACAATGAGCAGTTCTTC. Translated: CASSPVDNEQFF.

The sample holds a few counts of this clonotype. The gene calls are TRBV4-2 and TRBJ1-1, with TRBD1 as a possible D gene (5 bases). Germline values: CDR1 LGHNA, CDR2 YNFKEQ. Trimming removed 1 base at V and 8 bases at J, with 14 bases between. This CDR3 region has 14 residues. The CDR3 bases are TGTGCCAGCAGCCAAGTTGGGGGTGTCTCCGAAGCTTTCTTT. Translated: CASSQVGGVSEAFF.

The rearrangement uses TRBV4-3 and TRBJ2-7; D remains ambiguous. The CDR3 length is 16 residues. Germline values: CDR1 LGHNA, CDR2 YSLEER. Trimming took off 5 bases at V and 1 base at J, with 18 bases between the two ends. The DNA for the CDR3 is TGCGCCAGCAGCTTTAGAAACGAGGCTGTATCCTACGAGCAGTACTTC. It translates to CASSFRNEAVSYEQYF.

In its sample, this clonotype was seen a few times. This rearrangement joins TRBV12-3 or TRBV12-4 to TRBJ2-5; TRBD2 matches at 8 bases. The CDR3 has 14 residues. Trimming removed 2 bases from V and 5 bases from J; junction bases left unmatched: 4. The CDR3 spells CASSLRASGETQYF. CDR3 nucleotides: TGTGCCAGCAGTTTAAGGGCTAGCGGGGAGACCCAGTACTTC.

The rearrangement joins TRBV29-1 to TRBJ2-2; 7 bases agree with TRBD1. V lost 5 bases and J lost 4; bases outside the gene matches: 1. Germline assignment: CDR1 SQVTM and CDR2 ANQGSEA. This CDR3 spans 12 amino acids. In DNA, the CDR3 is TGCAGCGTTACAGGGGTCACCGGGGAGCTGTTTTTT. Amino acids: CSVTGVTGELFF.

The sample holds many counts of this clonotype. The chain is built from TRBV27 and TRBJ2-1; possible D gene TRBD1, 5 bases. V was clipped by 4 bases and J by 8 bases, with 12 bases between them. In germline, CDR1 is MNHEY, CDR2 SMNVEV (reference sequence). CDR3 length: 13 amino acids. CDR3 sequence reads: CASSYGASHEQFF. CDR3 DNA: TGTGCCAGCAGTTATGGGGCCTCCCATGAGCAGTTCTTC.

There are many counts of this clonotype. The chain employs TRBV7-9 and TRBJ2-7; no definite D call. This CDR3 has 14 amino acids. Per the germline V gene, CDR1 is SEHNR and CDR2 is FQNEAQ (reference sequence). The germline V and J ends were trimmed by 3 bases and 2 bases, with 11 bases remaining between them. The CDR3 DNA is TGTGCCAGCAGCTTCAAAGACAACACCTACGAGCAGTACTTC. Protein product: CASSFKDNTYEQYF.

This clonotype was seen ten or more times. This sequence joins TRBV7-9 and TRBJ1-5; 8 bases align to TRBD1. This CDR3 comprises 16 residues. After removal of 5 bases from V and 0 bases from J, the junction contained 6 bases not matched to a gene. Germline values: CDR1 SEHNR, CDR2 FQNEAQ (reference sequence). CDR3 nucleotide sequence: TGTGCCAGCAGCCCCGGACAGGGAGGTAGCAATCAGCCCCAGCATTTT. Translation gives CASSPGQGGSNQPQHF.

The chain employs TRBV11-1 and TRBJ2-2; 11 positions match TRBD2. CDR1 and CDR2 (germline): SGHAT, FQDESV (reference sequence). The trim removed 3 bases at V and 6 bases at J, leaving 12 bases unmatched. CDR3 size: 18 residues. DNA for the CDR3: TGTGCCAGCAGCTTGCCTACTAGCGGGAGAGTGGGTGCCGGGGAGCTGTTTTTT. This gives the protein CASSLPTSGRVGAGELFF.